The source of this T cell receptor (beta chain) is a study of blood T cell repertoires in COVID-19. Trimming removed 5 bases from V and 2 bases from J, with 14 bases in between. Germline-derived CDR1 and CDR2 are MNHEY and SVGAGI. CDR3 length equals 15 residues. Method: immunoSEQ multiplex PCR; TCRdb's copy keeps in-frame clones and lacks some. The table has about 51,000 clones, 86% seen once. The specimen sequenced was peripheral blood. This TCR came from a man in his 60s with acute or convalescent COVID-19. The rearrangement links TRBV6-5 to TRBJ2-3; tentative D call: TRBD2 (6 bases). DNA for the CDR3: TGTGCCAGCAGTCGCTCACTAGCAAACACAGATACGCAGTATTTT. Translating gives CASSRSLANTDTQYF.